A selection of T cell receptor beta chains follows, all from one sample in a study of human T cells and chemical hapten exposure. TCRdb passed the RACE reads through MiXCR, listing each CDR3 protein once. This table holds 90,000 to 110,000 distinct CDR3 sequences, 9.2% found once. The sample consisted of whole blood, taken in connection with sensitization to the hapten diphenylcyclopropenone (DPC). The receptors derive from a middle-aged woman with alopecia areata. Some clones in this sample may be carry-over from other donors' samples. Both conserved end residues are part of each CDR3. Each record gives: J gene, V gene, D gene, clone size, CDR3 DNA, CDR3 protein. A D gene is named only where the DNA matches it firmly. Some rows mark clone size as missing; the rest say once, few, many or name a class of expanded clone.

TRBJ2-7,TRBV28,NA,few,TGTGCCAGCAGTTTATCACAGGGCGGCTACGAGCAGTACTTC,CASSLSQGGYEQYF
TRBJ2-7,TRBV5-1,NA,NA,TGCGCCAGCAGCGTCGGGACGTACGAGCAGTACTTC,CASSVGTYEQYF
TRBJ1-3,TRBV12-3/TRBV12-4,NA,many,TGTGCCAGCAGACCCCGAGAGGGCCAGGGCCTCTCTGGAAACACCATATATTTT,CASRPREGQGLSGNTIYF
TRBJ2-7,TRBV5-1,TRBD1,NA,TGCGCCAGCAGCTTGGACGGGGACAGGGGGCGCGAGCAGTACTTC,CASSLDGDRGREQYF
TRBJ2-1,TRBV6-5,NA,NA,TGTGCCAGCAGTTACTCTCTGACTCCGGGTGAGCAGTTCTTC,CASSYSLTPGEQFF
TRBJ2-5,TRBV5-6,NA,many,TGTGCCAGCAGCTCCCGGGATAGAGAAGAGACCCAGTACTTC,CASSSRDREETQYF
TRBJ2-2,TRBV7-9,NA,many,TGTGCCAGCAGCCCCGGGACAATTACCGGGGAGCTGTTTTTT,CASSPGTITGELFF
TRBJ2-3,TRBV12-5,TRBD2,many,TGTGCTAGTGGTATAGGTAAGGGACTAGCGGTAGATACGCAGTATTTT,CASGIGKGLAVDTQYF
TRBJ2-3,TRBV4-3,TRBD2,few,TGCGCCAGCAGCCAAGCGGGGGGAGTTTTGCCAGATACGCAGTATTTT,CASSQAGGVLPDTQYF
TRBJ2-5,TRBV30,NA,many,TGTGCCTGGAGTGTTCAAGTGGTAGAGACCCAGTACTTC,CAWSVQVVETQYF
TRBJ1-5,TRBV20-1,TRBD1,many,TGCAGTGCTAGTGGTGTGACAGGGCAGCAGCCCCAGCATTTT,CSASGVTGQQPQHF
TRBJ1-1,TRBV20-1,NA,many,TGCAGTGCTAACCCTAGGGACACTGAAGCTTTCTTT,CSANPRDTEAFF
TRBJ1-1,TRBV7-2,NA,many,TGTGCCAGCAGCTTAGTATTCGGCATCTCAGAAGCTTTCTTT,CASSLVFGISEAFF
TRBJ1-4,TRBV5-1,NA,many,TGCGCCAGCAGCCGGGACGGTTCAACTAATGAAAAACTGTTTTTT,CASSRDGSTNEKLFF
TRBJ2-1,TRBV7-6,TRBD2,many,TGTGCCAGCAGCTTAGGGGCACTAGCGGGGGGGGTAGTTGGTTCCTACAATGAGCAGTTCTTC,CASSLGALAGGVVGSYNEQFF
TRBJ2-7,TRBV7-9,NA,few,TGTGCCAGCAGGGATAGATACTACGAGCAGTACTTC,CASRDRYYEQYF
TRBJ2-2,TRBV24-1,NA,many,TGTGCCACCAGTCCAGGGAGCGCGTCCACCGGGGAGCTGTTTTTT,CATSPGSASTGELFF
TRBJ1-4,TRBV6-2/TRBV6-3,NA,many,TGTGCCAGCAGTACCACTCAGGTGGAAGGTGAAAAACTGTTTTTT,CASSTTQVEGEKLFF
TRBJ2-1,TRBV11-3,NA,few,TGTGCCAGCAGCTCCGGACTGACCCGCGCTAATGAGCAGTTCTTC,CASSSGLTRANEQFF
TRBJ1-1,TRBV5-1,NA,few,TGCGCCAGCAGCTGGGGACAAAGTGAAGCTTTCTTT,CASSWGQSEAFF
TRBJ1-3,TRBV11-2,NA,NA,TGTGCCAGCAGCCCCCGGCAACAGGGAATTGGAAACACCATATATTTT,CASSPRQQGIGNTIYF
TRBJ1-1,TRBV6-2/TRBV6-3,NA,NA,TGTGCCAGCAGGACAGATATGAACACTGAAGCTTTCTTT,CASRTDMNTEAFF
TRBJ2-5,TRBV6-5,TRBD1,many,TGTGCCAGCAGTTCCCCATCACGGGACAGGGTACAGACCCAGTACTTC,CASSSPSRDRVQTQYF
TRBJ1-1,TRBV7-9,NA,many,TGTGCCAGCAGCCCCGGGGCCAACACTGAAGCTTTCTTT,CASSPGANTEAFF
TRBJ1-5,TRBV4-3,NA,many,TGCGCCAGCAGCCCACATCTCGCTCAGCCCCAGCATTTT,CASSPHLAQPQHF
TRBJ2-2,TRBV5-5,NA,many,TGTGCCAGCAGCTTGGACAGGGTTAACACCGGGGAGCTGTTTTTT,CASSLDRVNTGELFF
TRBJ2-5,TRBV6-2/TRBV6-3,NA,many,TGTGCCAGCAGTTACGCCGGGGGGCCAGAGACCCAGTACTTC,CASSYAGGPETQYF
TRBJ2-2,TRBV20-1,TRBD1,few,TGCAGTGCCCCCAGGGGGACCGGGGAGCTGTTTTTT,CSAPRGTGELFF
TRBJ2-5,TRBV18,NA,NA,TGTGCCAGCTCACCCGGCGGGACGGTGGTCACCCAGTACTTC,CASSPGGTVVTQYF
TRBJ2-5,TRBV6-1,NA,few,TGTGCCAGCAGGACCGGGACGGGGGAGACCCAGTACTTC,CASRTGTGETQYF
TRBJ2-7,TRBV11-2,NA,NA,TGTGCCAGCAGCTTTCTGTCTAGCAGCTCCCACGAGCAGTACTTC,CASSFLSSSSHEQYF
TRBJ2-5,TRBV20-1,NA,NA,TGCAGTGCTAATCAAGAGACCCAGTACTTC,CSANQETQYF
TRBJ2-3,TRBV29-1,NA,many,TGCAGCGTTGAAAGTCTGGCTACCGGAACGCAGTATTTT,CSVESLATGTQYF
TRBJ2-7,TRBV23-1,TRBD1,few,TGCGCCAGCAGTCAATTGGACAGGGAACCCGAGCAGTACTTC,CASSQLDREPEQYF
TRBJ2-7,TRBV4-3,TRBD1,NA,TGCGCCAGCAGCTGGGACAGGGGAGACGAGCAGTACTTC,CASSWDRGDEQYF
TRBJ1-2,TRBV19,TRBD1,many,TGTGCCAGTAACGGCCCCGGACAGGGCTTCTATGGCTACACCTTC,CASNGPGQGFYGYTF
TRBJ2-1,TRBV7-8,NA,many,TGTGCCAGCAGCCCGCGTAGGACTAATGAGCAGTTCTTC,CASSPRRTNEQFF
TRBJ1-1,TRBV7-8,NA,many,TGTGCCAGCAGCTTAGGAACAAACCGGAACACTGAAGCTTTCTTT,CASSLGTNRNTEAFF
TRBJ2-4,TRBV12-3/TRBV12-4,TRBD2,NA,TGTGCCAGCAGCCTAGCGGAACTAGCCAAAAACATTCAGTACTTC,CASSLAELAKNIQYF
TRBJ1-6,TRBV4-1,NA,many,TGCGCCAGCAGCCCCCCGGGGGACGGGAGATCACCCCTCCACTTT,CASSPPGDGRSPLHF
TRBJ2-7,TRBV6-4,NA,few,TGTGCCAGCAGTGACTTGTTCCACGAGCAGTACTTC,CASSDLFHEQYF
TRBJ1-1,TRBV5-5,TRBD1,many,TGTGCCAGCAGCTTTTGGTACAGGGGGGAAGCTTTCTTT,CASSFWYRGEAFF
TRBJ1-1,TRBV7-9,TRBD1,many,TGTGCCAGCAGCCTGATAGGGACAGGAGAAGCTTTCTTT,CASSLIGTGEAFF
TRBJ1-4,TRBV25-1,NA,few,TGTGCCAGCAGCGGGACGGCCTCTTATGAAAAACTGTTTTTT,CASSGTASYEKLFF
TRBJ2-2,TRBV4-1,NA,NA,TGCGCCAGCAGCCAAGGGTCAGGGGGAGGTCAGTACACCGGGGAGCTGTTTTTT,CASSQGSGGGQYTGELFF